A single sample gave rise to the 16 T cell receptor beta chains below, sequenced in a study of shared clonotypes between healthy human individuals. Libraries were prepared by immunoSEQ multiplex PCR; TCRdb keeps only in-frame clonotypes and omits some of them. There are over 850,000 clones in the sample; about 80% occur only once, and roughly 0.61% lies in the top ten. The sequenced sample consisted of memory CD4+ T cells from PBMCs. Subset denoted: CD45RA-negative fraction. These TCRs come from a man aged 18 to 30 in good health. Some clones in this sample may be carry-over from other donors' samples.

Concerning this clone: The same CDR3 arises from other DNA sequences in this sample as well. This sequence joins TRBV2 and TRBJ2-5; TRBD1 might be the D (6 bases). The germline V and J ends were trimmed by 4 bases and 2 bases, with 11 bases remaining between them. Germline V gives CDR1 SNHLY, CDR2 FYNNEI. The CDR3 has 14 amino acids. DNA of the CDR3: TGTGCCAGCAGTGGCCGGACAGCACAAGAGACCCAGTACTTC. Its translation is CASSGRTAQETQYF.

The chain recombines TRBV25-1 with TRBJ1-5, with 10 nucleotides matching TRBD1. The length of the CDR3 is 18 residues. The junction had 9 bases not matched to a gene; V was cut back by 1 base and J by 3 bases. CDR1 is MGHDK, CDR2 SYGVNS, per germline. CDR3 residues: CASSEWAGGQGSNQPQHF. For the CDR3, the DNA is TGTGCCAGCAGTGAATGGGCCGGGGGACAGGGGTCCAATCAGCCCCAGCATTTT.

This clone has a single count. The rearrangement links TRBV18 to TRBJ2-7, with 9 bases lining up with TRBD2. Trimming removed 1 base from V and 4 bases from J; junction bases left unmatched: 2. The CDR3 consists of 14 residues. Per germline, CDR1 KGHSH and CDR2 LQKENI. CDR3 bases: TGTGCCAGCTCACCACAGGCGGGAGGGTACGAGCAGTACTTC. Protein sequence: CASSPQAGGYEQYF. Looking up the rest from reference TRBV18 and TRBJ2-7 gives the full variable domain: NAGVMQNPRHLVRRRGQEARLRCSPMKGHSHVYWYRQLPEEGLKFMVYLQKENIIDESGMPKERFSAEFPKEGPSILRIQQVVRGDSAAYFCASSPQAGGYEQYFGPGTRLTVT.

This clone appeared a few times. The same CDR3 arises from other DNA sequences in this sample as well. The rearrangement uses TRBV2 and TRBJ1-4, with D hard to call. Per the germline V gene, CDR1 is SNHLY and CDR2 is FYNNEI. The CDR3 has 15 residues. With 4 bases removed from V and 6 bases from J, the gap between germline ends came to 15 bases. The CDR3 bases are TGTGCCAGCAGTGGGCTGGGGATGCATCATGAAAAACTGTTTTTT. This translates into CASSGLGMHHEKLFF.

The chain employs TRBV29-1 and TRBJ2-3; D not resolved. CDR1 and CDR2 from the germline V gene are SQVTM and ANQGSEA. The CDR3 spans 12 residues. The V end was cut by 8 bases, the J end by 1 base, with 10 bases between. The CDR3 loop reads CSRASGTDTQYF. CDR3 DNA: TGCAGCCGTGCGAGCGGCACAGATACGCAGTATTTT.

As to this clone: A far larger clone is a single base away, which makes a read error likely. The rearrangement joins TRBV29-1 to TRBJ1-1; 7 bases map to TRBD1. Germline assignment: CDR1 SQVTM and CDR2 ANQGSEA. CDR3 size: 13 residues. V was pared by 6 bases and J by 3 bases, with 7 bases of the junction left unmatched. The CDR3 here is CSVTTGRDTEAFF. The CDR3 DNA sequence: TGCAGCGTGACGACAGGGCGGGACACTGAAGCTTTCTTT.

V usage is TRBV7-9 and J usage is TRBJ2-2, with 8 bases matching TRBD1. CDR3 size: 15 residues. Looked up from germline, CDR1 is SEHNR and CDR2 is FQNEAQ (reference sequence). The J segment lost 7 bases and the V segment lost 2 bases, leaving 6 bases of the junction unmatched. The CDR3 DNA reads TGTGCCAGCAGCTTAACGGGACAGGTGGACGGGGAGCTGTTTTTT. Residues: CASSLTGQVDGELFF. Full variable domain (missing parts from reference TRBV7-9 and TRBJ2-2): DTGVSQNPRHKITKRGQNVTFRCDPISEHNRLYWYRQTLGQGPEFLTYFQNEAQLEKSRLLSDRFSAERPKGSFSTLEIQRTEQGDSAMYLCASSLTGQVDGELFFGEGSRLTVL.

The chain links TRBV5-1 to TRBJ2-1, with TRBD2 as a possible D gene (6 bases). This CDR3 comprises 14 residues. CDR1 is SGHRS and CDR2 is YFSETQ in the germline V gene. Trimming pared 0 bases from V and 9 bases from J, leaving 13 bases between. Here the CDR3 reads CASSLGGTSGEQFF. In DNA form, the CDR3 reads TGCGCCAGCAGCTTGGGAGGGACTTCGGGTGAGCAGTTCTTC. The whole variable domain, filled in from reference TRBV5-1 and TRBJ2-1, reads KAGVTQTPRYLIKTRGQQVTLSCSPISGHRSVSWYQQTPGQGLQFLFEYFSETQRNKGNFPGRFSGRQFSNSRSEMNVSTLELGDSALYLCASSLGGTSGEQFFGPGTRLTVL.

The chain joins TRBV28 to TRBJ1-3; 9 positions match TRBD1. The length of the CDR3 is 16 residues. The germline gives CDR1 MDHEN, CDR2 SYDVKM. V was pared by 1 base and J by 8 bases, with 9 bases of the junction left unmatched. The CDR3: CASSLFPGTGRDTIYF. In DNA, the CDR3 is TGTGCCAGCAGTTTATTTCCCGGGACAGGGAGGGACACCATATATTTT.

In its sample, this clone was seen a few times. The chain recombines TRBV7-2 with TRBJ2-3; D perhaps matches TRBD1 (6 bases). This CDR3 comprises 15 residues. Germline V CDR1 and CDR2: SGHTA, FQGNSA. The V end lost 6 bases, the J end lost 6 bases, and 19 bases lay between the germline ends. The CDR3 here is CASRGPGHPGDTQYF. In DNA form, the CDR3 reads TGTGCCAGCAGGGGTCCGGGACACCCAGGGGATACGCAGTATTTT.

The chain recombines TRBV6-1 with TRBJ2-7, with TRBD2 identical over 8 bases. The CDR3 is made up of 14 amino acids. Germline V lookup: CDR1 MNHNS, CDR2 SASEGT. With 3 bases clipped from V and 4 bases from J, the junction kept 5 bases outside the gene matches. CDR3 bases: TGTGCCAGCAGTGAGAGCGGGAGAGAGTACGAGCAGTACTTC. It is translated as CASSESGREYEQYF.

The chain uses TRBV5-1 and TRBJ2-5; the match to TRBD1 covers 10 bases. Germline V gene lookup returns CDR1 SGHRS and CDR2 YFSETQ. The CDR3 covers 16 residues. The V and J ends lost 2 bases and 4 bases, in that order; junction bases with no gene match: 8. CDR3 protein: CASSFRTGGNSETQYF. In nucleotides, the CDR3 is TGCGCCAGCAGCTTCCGGACAGGGGGAAATTCAGAGACCCAGTACTTC.

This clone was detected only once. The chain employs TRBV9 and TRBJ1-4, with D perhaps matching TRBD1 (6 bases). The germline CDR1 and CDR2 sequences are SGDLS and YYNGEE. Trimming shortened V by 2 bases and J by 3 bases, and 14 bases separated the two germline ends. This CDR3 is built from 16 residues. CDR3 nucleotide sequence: TGTGCCAGCAGCGTCAGCGGGGGCGGATCTAATGAAAAACTGTTTTTT. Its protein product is CASSVSGGGSNEKLFF.

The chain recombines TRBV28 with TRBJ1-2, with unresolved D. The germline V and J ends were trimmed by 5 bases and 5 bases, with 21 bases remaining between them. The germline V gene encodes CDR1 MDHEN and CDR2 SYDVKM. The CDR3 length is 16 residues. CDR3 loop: CASSPTRTPVNYGYTF. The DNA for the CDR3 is TGTGCCAGCAGTCCAACGAGGACTCCGGTTAATTATGGCTACACCTTC.

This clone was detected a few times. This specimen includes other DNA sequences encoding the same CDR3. The CDR3 bases are TGTGCCAGCTCCCCCAGGGGGCAGAACACCGGGGAGCTGTTTTTT. As protein: CASSPRGQNTGELFF. The genes are TRBV18 and TRBJ2-2, with 8 bases identical to TRBD1. The V and J ends lost 6 bases and 1 base, in that order; junction bases with no gene match: 4. The germline gives CDR1 KGHSH, CDR2 LQKENI. The CDR3 runs to 15 residues.

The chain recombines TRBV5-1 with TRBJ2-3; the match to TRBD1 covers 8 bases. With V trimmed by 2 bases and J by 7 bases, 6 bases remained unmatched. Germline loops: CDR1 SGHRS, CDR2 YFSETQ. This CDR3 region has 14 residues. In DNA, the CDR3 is TGCGCCAGCAGCTTAGGACAGGGTTGGAATACGCAGTATTTT. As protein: CASSLGQGWNTQYF.